The sequence of this T cell receptor (beta chain) was determined in a study of T cell responses to AZD1222 COVID-19 vaccine. Study outcomes and limitations: Donors in the cohort were predominantly white British and more often female, and clonal diversity was possibly underestimated.

TCRdb keeps only in-frame clones here, not all; method: immunoSEQ multiplex PCR. Of some 84,000 clones listed, around nine tenths are singletons. The CDR3 has 13 residues. With 8 bases removed from V and 8 bases from J, the gap between germline ends came to 15 bases. Per germline, CDR1 LNHDA and CDR2 SQIVND (reference sequence). A note on this clone: Its target is not known.

This rearrangement joins TRBV19 to TRBJ1-4; D is unresolved. The sample here was peripheral blood, taken 28 days after the second AZD1222 dose. This clonotype originated in an adult who received the AZD1222 COVID-19 vaccine. CDR3 DNA: TGTGCCAGTTCGTCCAGCTTCCAGGAAAAACTGTTTTTT. This sequence encodes CASSSSFQEKLFF.